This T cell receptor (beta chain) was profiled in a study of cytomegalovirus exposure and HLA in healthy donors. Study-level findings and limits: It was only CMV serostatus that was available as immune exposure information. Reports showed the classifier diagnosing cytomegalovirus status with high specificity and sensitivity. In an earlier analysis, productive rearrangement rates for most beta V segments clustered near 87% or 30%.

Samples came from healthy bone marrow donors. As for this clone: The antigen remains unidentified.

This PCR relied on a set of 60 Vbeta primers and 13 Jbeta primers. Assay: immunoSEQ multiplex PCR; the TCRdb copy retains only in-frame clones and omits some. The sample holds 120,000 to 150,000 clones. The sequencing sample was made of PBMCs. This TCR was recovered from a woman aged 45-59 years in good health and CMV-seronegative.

The CDR3 DNA follows: TGTGCCAGCTCACCCGGGGGGAGTGGGGCCTACGAGCAGTACTTC. Its translation is CASSPGGSGAYEQYF. The gene calls are TRBV18 and TRBJ2-7, with 7 nucleotides matching TRBD2. Germline V gene lookup returns CDR1 KGHSH and CDR2 LQKENI. The length of the CDR3 is 15 residues. The ends lost 3 bases at V and 2 bases at J; junction bases unmatched: 7.